The 25 T cell receptor beta chains below were found in one sample sequenced in a study of T cells in localized non-small cell lung cancer. Produced via immunoSEQ multiplex PCR; TCRdb's table is partial and in-frame only. The sample has tens of thousands of clones, over 75% seen once. Source: peripheral blood, taken before any cancer treatment. All receptors derive from a female donor older than 55 with stage II squamous cell lung carcinoma.

The rearrangement links TRBV4-2 to TRBJ1-2; tentatively, D is TRBD1 (5 bases). Germline CDR1 reads LGHNA; CDR2 reads YNFKEQ. Trimming removed 0 bases from V and 6 bases from J, with 8 bases in between. The CDR3 length is 13 residues. The CDR3 region is CASSQERGDGYTF. The DNA for the CDR3 is TGTGCCAGCAGCCAAGAGAGGGGAGATGGCTACACCTTC.

The chain employs TRBV5-4 and TRBJ1-5; D is perhaps TRBD1 (6 bases). Trimming left V 2 bases short and J 4 bases short, with 13 bases between. The CDR3 has 15 residues. Germline V lookup: CDR1 SGHNT, CDR2 YYREEE (reference sequence). This CDR3 is CASSLQGGKNQPQHF. CDR3 nucleotides: TGTGCCAGCAGCTTACAGGGTGGAAAAAATCAGCCCCAGCATTTT.

This clone was observed a handful of times. The CDR3 coding sequence is TGTGCCAGCAGTCCCCTGGGAGGTTTCCGCACTGAAGCTTTCTTT. Translated, it gives CASSPLGGFRTEAFF. V gene TRBV25-1 combines with J gene TRBJ1-1, with unresolved D. With 5 bases removed from V and 4 bases from J, the gap between germline ends came to 17 bases. The CDR3 totals 15 residues. The germline V gene has CDR1 MGHDK and CDR2 SYGVNS. Looking up the rest from reference TRBV25-1 and TRBJ1-1 gives the full variable domain: EADIYQTPRYLVIGTGKKITLECSQTMGHDKMYWYQQDPGMELHLIHYSYGVNSTEKGDLSSESTVSRIRTEHFPLTLESARPSHTSQYLCASSPLGGFRTEAFFGQGTRLTVV.

The chain uses TRBV4-2 and TRBJ1-2; the D is unclear. The CDR3 is 16 amino acids. V gave up 0 bases and J gave up 8 bases, with 19 bases separating them. From germline, CDR1 is LGHNA and CDR2 YNFKEQ. CDR3 loop: CASSQDHGTRRAGYTF. Written as DNA, the CDR3 is TGTGCCAGCAGCCAAGATCATGGCACGCGAAGGGCGGGCTACACCTTC.

The gene calls are TRBV5-5 and TRBJ2-5; 9 bases line up with TRBD2. V lost 5 bases, J lost 3 bases, and 5 bases stayed unmatched. CDR1 and CDR2 (germline): SGHKS, YYEKEE (reference sequence). The CDR3 is 14 amino acids. The CDR3 DNA is TGTGCCAGCAGTTTTAGCGGGGGAAAAGAGACCCAGTACTTC. Protein product: CASSFSGGKETQYF.

The V call is TRBV6-1, the J call TRBJ1-5; TRBD1 might be the D (5 bases). Germline V gives CDR1 MNHNS, CDR2 SASEGT. The CDR3 spans 13 residues. Trimming left V 6 bases short and J 6 bases short, with 12 bases between. CDR3 sequence: CASRPSQGQPQHF. CDR3 nucleotides: TGTGCCAGCAGGCCCTCCCAGGGTCAGCCCCAGCATTTT.

The chain couples TRBV9 to TRBJ1-3, with TRBD1 as a possible D gene (6 bases). From germline, CDR1 is SGDLS and CDR2 YYNGEE. Trimming removed 2 bases from V and 0 bases from J, with 21 bases in between. This CDR3 has 19 residues. Here the CDR3 reads CASSVAGVPLRNSGNTIYF. The DNA for the CDR3 is TGTGCCAGCAGCGTGGCAGGGGTCCCACTCCGCAACTCTGGAAACACCATATATTTT.

The chain combines TRBV15 with TRBJ1-1; D not certain. The CDR3 contains 15 residues. Germline loops: CDR1 LNHNV, CDR2 YYDKDF (reference sequence). V was shortened by 0 bases and J by 2 bases, with 10 bases between the two germline ends. CDR3 sequence: CATSREVGLNTEAFF. The CDR3 nucleotides read TGTGCCACCAGCAGAGAGGTCGGACTTAACACTGAAGCTTTCTTT.

This chain links TRBV18 with TRBJ2-5; 8 bases align to TRBD2. V gave up 1 base and J gave up 2 bases; unmatched junction bases: 3. This CDR3 is 15 amino acids long. CDR1 and CDR2 from the germline V gene are KGHSH and LQKENI. This CDR3 is CASSPLGGVQETQYF. The CDR3 DNA sequence: TGTGCCAGCTCACCACTCGGGGGGGTTCAAGAGACCCAGTACTTC. Full variable domain (rest looked up from reference TRBV18 and TRBJ2-5): NAGVMQNPRHLVRRRGQEARLRCSPMKGHSHVYWYRQLPEEGLKFMVYLQKENIIDESGMPKERFSAEFPKEGPSILRIQQVVRGDSAAYFCASSPLGGVQETQYFGPGTRLLVL.

This chain connects TRBV6-1 to TRBJ1-4, with TRBD1 matching over 7 bases. V lost 6 bases to trimming and J lost 3 bases; unmatched junction nucleotides: 7. CDR3 size: 15 residues. CDR1 and CDR2 from the germline V gene are MNHNS and SASEGT. The DNA for the CDR3 is TGTGCCAGCAGGGATACAGGGGTCCCTAATGAAAAACTGTTTTTT. It encodes CASRDTGVPNEKLFF.

J is TRBJ1-2 and V is TRBV28, with D possibly TRBD1 on 5 matching bases. Per the germline V gene, CDR1 is MDHEN and CDR2 is SYDVKM. V shed 3 bases and J shed 3 bases, with 17 bases lying between them. The CDR3 consists of 16 residues. This CDR3 is CASSFSSVLGDYGYTF. The CDR3 coding sequence is TGTGCCAGCAGTTTCTCTTCGGTCCTGGGGGACTATGGCTACACCTTC.

The chain employs TRBV5-4 and TRBJ2-7, with D perhaps being TRBD1 or TRBD2 (6 bases each). Germline CDR1 and CDR2: SGHNT and YYREEE (reference sequence). The CDR3 has 15 residues. The V end was cut by 0 bases, the J end by 1 base, with 11 bases between. CDR3 sequence reads: CASSLAGAPSYEQYF. The CDR3 DNA reads as TGTGCCAGCAGCTTGGCGGGGGCCCCATCCTACGAGCAGTACTTC.

The rearrangement uses TRBV9 and TRBJ2-1, with 12 bases identical to TRBD2. Losses at the gene ends were 0 bases for V and 3 bases for J; bases not matched to a gene: 1. CDR1 and CDR2 (germline): SGDLS, YYNGEE. This CDR3 comprises 16 residues. CDR3 bases: TGTGCCAGCAGCGTAGGACTAGCGGGGGACTACAATGAGCAGTTCTTC. Protein product: CASSVGLAGDYNEQFF.

This chain links TRBV2 with TRBJ2-4, with 11 positions matching TRBD2. J lost 5 bases, V lost 5 bases, and 5 bases had no gene match. The CDR3 totals 15 residues. CDR1 is SNHLY, CDR2 FYNNEI, per germline. The CDR3 nucleotides read TGTGCCAGCAGTAAAATAGCGGGGGGGCAAAACATTCAGTACTTC. This gives the protein CASSKIAGGQNIQYF.

This clone appeared a single time. The chain has TRBV6-6 and TRBJ1-4, with D possibly matching TRBD1 (5 bases). V was shortened by 2 bases and J by 8 bases, with 18 bases between the two germline ends. CDR3 length: 16 amino acids. Germline values: CDR1 MNHNY, CDR2 SVGAGI (reference sequence). The CDR3 DNA follows: TGTGCCAGCAGTTACGAGGCGACAGCCGCGGGGGAAAAACTGTTTTTT. It encodes CASSYEATAAGEKLFF.

The rearrangement links TRBV15 to TRBJ1-3; 8 bases line up with TRBD1. Germline CDR1 and CDR2: LNHNV and YYDKDF (reference sequence). J gave up 0 bases and V 5 bases, and 15 bases lay outside the gene matches. The CDR3 spans 19 residues. CDR3 nucleotide sequence: TGTGCCACCAGCCCTTATGGAGGACAGGGAGTCCGCTCTGGAAACACCATATATTTT. Encoded protein: CATSPYGGQGVRSGNTIYF.

This clone has only a few counts. The chain is built from TRBV6-1 and TRBJ1-2; no definite D call. CDR1 and CDR2 from the germline V gene are MNHNS and SASEGT. This CDR3 is built from 14 residues. Trimming took off 8 bases at V and 0 bases at J, with 13 bases between the two ends. In nucleotides, the CDR3 is TGTGCCAGCTCCCTGGCAGACGCTAACTATGGCTACACCTTC. Protein sequence: CASSLADANYGYTF.

The chain links TRBV30 to TRBJ1-1; perhaps TRBD1 as D (6 bases). Germline V CDR1 and CDR2: GTSNPN, SVGIG (reference sequence). The CDR3 covers 12 residues. The V end was cut by 0 bases, the J end by 8 bases, with 10 bases between. CDR3 nucleotide sequence: TGTGCCTGGAGTGTAGAGGGGGGGGAAGCTTTCTTT. This sequence encodes CAWSVEGGEAFF.

The V call is TRBV11-2, the J call TRBJ1-4, with no clear D. V lost 5 bases and J lost 4, with 11 bases in between. From germline, CDR1 is SGHAT and CDR2 FQNNGV. The CDR3 spans 14 residues. CDR3 protein: CASSLFRNNEKLFF. In DNA, the CDR3 is TGTGCCAGCAGCCTATTTAGAAATAATGAAAAACTGTTTTTT. Full variable domain (missing parts from reference TRBV11-2 and TRBJ1-4): EAGVAQSPRYKIIEKRQSVAFWCNPISGHATLYWYQQILGQGPKLLIQFQNNGVVDDSQLPKDRFSAERLKGVDSTLKIQPAKLEDSAVYLCASSLFRNNEKLFFGSGTQLSVL.

The chain links TRBV14 to TRBJ1-2, with TRBD1 as a possible D gene (6 bases). The V gene lost 2 bases and the J gene lost 3 bases, with 10 bases spanning the gap. Per the germline V gene, CDR1 is SGHDN and CDR2 is FVKESK. The CDR3 sequence is 14 residues long. CDR3 DNA: TGTGCCAGCAGCCAACAGGGGACCTACTATGGCTACACCTTC. Its translation is CASSQQGTYYGYTF.

This chain connects TRBV15 to TRBJ2-3; D remains unclear. CDR1 and CDR2 from the germline V gene are LNHNV and YYDKDF (reference sequence). The length of the CDR3 is 15 residues. V lost 0 bases, J lost 4 bases, and 11 bases lay in between. CDR3 nucleotide sequence: TGTGCCACCAGCAGAGACCGGGCGGTGGCAGATACGCAGTATTTT. Its translation: CATSRDRAVADTQYF.

The table lists this clone with a few counts. In DNA form, the CDR3 reads TGTGCCAGCAGTTACTCGAAGGCTGAAGCTTTCTTT. Translated: CASSYSKAEAFF. The chain recombines TRBV6-6 with TRBJ1-1; D unclear. The germline V gene encodes CDR1 MNHNY and CDR2 SVGAGI (reference sequence). Trimming stripped 0 bases from V and 6 bases from J, with 5 bases between. The CDR3 has 12 residues.

This clone was found a few times. The chain employs TRBV29-1 and TRBJ2-1; D unresolved. Germline V gene data show CDR1 as SQVTM and CDR2 as ANQGSEA. V lost 4 bases to trimming and J lost 5 bases, with 15 bases between them. This CDR3 is 14 amino acids long. CDR3 protein: CSVVSGPIDNEQFF. The DNA of the CDR3 is TGCAGCGTTGTCTCGGGCCCAATCGACAATGAGCAGTTCTTC.

The chain has TRBV30 and TRBJ1-6; D perhaps matches TRBD1 (6 bases). V was pared by 2 bases and J by 8 bases, with 13 bases between. From germline, CDR1 is GTSNPN and CDR2 SVGIG (reference sequence). CDR3 length equals 14 residues. CDR3 amino acids: CAWSKGGGDSPLHF. Written as DNA, the CDR3 is TGTGCCTGGAGTAAAGGGGGTGGAGATTCACCCCTCCACTTT.

The chain carries TRBV5-6 and TRBJ1-2, with D perhaps TRBD1 (6 bases). The CDR3 runs 15 residues. Germline V gives CDR1 SGHDT, CDR2 YYEEEE. Trimming left V 0 bases short and J 3 bases short, with 12 bases between. The CDR3 region is CASSLEPGADYGYTF. CDR3 bases: TGTGCCAGCAGCTTGGAGCCGGGGGCGGACTATGGCTACACCTTC.